One T cell receptor beta chain is described in this entry. Its antigen is undetermined. The data were obtained in a study of post-analysis software for immune sequencing data. Looking at the study overall: The study covered relapsing-remitting, secondary progressive and progressive-relapsing courses of multiple sclerosis. Overall study results and limits: Same-batch preparations were strongly co-clustered by F measure. A handful of TRBV segments (TRBV5-6, TRBV5-1 and TRBV20-1 among them) occurred more frequently in patients than in controls. Significantly decreased normalized Chao1 diversity was recorded for multiple sclerosis patients relative to controls.

The length of the CDR3 is 16 residues. The ends lost 5 bases at V and 0 bases at J; junction bases unmatched: 10. Germline assignment: CDR1 DFQATT and CDR2 SNEGSKA (reference sequence). cDNA libraries for TCR beta contained unique molecular identifiers. T cells numbering about 0.95 to 10 million yielded roughly 500,000 cDNA molecules. Using its own MiXCR run on the PCR reads, TCRdb lists one record per CDR3 protein. The sample contains approximately 770,000 distinct CDR3 sequences, about half of which appear only once. This clonotype was obtained from a girl under 18 with multiple sclerosis. Material: blood. V usage is TRBV20-1 and J usage is TRBJ2-1, with 7 positions matching TRBD1. The CDR3 coding sequence is TGCAGTGCTTTACAGGGGCCTACGAACTCCTACAATGAGCAGTTCTTC. It encodes CSALQGPTNSYNEQFF.